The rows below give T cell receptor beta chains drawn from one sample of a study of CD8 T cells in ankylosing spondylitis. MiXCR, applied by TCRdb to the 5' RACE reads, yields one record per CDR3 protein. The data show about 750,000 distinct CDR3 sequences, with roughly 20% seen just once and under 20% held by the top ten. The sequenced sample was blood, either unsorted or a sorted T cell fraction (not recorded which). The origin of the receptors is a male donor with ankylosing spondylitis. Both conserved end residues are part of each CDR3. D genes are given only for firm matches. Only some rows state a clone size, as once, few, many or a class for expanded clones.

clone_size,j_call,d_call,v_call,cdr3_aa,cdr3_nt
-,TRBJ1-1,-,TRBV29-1,CSVAQGMNTEAFF,TGCAGCGTTGCGCAGGGCATGAACACTGAAGCTTTCTTT
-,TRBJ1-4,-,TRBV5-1,CASSLEAGTNEKLFF,TGCGCCAGCAGCTTGGAGGCAGGAACAAATGAAAAACTGTTTTTT
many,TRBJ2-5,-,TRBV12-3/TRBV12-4,CASSLRGLGETQYF,TGTGCCAGCAGTTTACGGGGTCTGGGGGAGACCCAGTACTTC
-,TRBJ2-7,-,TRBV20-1,CSASGRTTADEQYF,TGCAGTGCTAGTGGGCGGACGACTGCCGACGAGCAGTACTTC
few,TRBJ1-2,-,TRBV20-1,CSATGTNYGYTF,TGCAGTGCAACCGGGACAAACTATGGCTACACCTTC
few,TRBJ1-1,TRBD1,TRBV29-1,CSVARDRNTEAFF,TGCAGCGTTGCCCGGGACAGGAACACTGAAGCTTTCTTT
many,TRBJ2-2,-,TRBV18,CASSPQVRQPNTGELFF,TGTGCCAGCTCACCACAAGTGCGTCAACCTAACACCGGGGAGCTGTTTTTT
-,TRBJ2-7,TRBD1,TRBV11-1,CASSKGQGTYEQYF,TGTGCCAGCAGCAAGGGACAGGGGACCTACGAGCAGTACTTC
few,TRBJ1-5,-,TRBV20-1,CSARDQVSGHWQPQHF,TGCAGTGCTAGAGACCAGGTCTCGGGGCACTGGCAGCCCCAGCATTTT
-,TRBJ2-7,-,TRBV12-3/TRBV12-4,CASSAGLSYEQYF,TGTGCCAGCAGCGCAGGGTTATCCTACGAGCAGTACTTC
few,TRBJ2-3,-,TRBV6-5,CASSYSGKPALSTDTQYF,TGTGCCAGCAGTTACTCGGGGAAGCCCGCCCTCAGCACAGATACGCAGTATTTT
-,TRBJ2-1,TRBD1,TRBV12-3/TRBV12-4,CASSTPGQVFDEQFF,TGTGCCAGCAGTACTCCGGGACAGGTATTCGATGAGCAGTTCTTC
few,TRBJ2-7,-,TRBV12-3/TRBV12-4,CASTRHRSSYEQYF,TGTGCCAGCACTAGACACCGTTCCTCCTACGAGCAGTACTTC
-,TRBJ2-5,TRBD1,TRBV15,CATSRGQSTGPRETQYF,TGTGCCACCAGCAGAGGCCAATCGACAGGGCCAAGGGAGACCCAGTACTTC
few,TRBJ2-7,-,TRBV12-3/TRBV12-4,CASSFRVSASYEQYF,TGTGCCAGCAGTTTTAGGGTTTCCGCCTCCTACGAGCAGTACTTC
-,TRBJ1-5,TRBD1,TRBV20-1,CSAWTGDGNQPQHF,TGCAGTGCGTGGACAGGGGATGGCAATCAGCCCCAGCATTTT
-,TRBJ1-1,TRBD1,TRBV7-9,CASSLATGAGSEAFF,TGTGCCAGCAGCTTAGCGACAGGGGCAGGCTCTGAAGCTTTCTTT
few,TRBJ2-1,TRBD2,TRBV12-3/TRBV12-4,CASSFGRREDVEQFF,TGTGCCAGCAGTTTTGGAAGGCGGGAGGATGTTGAGCAGTTCTTC
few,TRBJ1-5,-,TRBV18,CASSPPDRTNQPQHF,TGTGCCAGCTCACCACCCGACAGGACCAATCAGCCCCAGCATTTT
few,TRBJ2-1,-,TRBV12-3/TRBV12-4,CASTETGKNEQFF,TGTGCCAGCACAGAAACAGGCAAGAATGAGCAGTTCTTC
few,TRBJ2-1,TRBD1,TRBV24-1,CATSDSGTGDEAGNEQFF,TGTGCCACCAGTGATTCCGGGACAGGGGACGAAGCGGGCAATGAGCAGTTCTTC
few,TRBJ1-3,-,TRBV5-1,CASSLEGGEGNTIYF,TGCGCCAGCAGCTTGGAGGGGGGAGAAGGAAACACCATATATTTT
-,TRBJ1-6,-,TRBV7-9,CASSPAGTYNSPLHF,TGTGCCAGCAGTCCTGCCGGGACTTATAATTCACCCCTCCACTTT
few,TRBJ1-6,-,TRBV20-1,CSARPPTENYNSPLHF,TGCAGTGCTAGGCCCCCGACTGAGAACTATAATTCACCCCTCCACTTT
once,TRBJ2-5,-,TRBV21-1,CANGSGNHQETQYF,TGTGCCAACGGTTCGGGGAACCACCAAGAGACCCAGTACTTC
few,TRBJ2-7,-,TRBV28,CASSLSGSYYEQYF,TGTGCCAGCAGTTTATCAGGGTCCTACTACGAGCAGTACTTC
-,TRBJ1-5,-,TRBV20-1,CSVGTHSNQPQHF,TGCAGTGTCGGGACACATAGCAATCAGCCCCAGCATTTT
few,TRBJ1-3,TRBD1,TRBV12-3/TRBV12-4,CASSTQGALRNTIYF,TGTGCCAGCAGCACACAGGGGGCGCTTAGAAACACCATATATTTT
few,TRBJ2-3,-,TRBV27,CASTTWGAGTDTQYF,TGTGCCAGTACCACCTGGGGGGCGGGCACAGATACGCAGTATTTT
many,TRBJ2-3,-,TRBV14,CASSQDRDFLSTDTQYF,TGTGCCAGCAGCCAAGATCGAGACTTCCTCTCCACAGATACGCAGTATTTT
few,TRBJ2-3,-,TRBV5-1,CASSLRSPTTDTQYF,TGCGCCAGCAGCTTGCGGAGCCCGACCACAGATACGCAGTATTTT
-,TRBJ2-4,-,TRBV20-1,CSAQLGLAKNIQYF,TGCAGTGCTCAGTTGGGATTAGCCAAAAACATTCAGTACTTC
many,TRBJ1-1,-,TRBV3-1,CASSQGIAGNTEAFF,TGTGCCAGCAGCCAAGGTATCGCGGGGAACACTGAAGCTTTCTTT
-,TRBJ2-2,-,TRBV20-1,CSARGAGALGELFF,TGCAGTGCTAGGGGGGCGGGAGCCCTCGGGGAGCTGTTTTTT
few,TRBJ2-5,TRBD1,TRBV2,CASGNFPGQVNQETQYF,TGTGCCAGCGGGAATTTCCCGGGACAGGTGAACCAAGAGACCCAGTACTTC
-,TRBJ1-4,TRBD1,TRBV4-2,CASQLTGDEKLFF,TGTGCCAGCCAGCTGACAGGGGATGAAAAACTGTTTTTT
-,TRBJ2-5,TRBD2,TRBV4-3,CASSQGPSGGETQYF,TGCGCCAGCAGCCAAGGGCCCTCCGGGGGGGAGACCCAGTACTTC
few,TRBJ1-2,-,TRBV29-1,CSVEVPGRDYGYTF,TGCAGCGTTGAGGTGCCAGGTCGAGACTATGGCTACACCTTC
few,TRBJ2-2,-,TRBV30,CVYKTYTGELFF,TGTGTCTACAAAACCTACACCGGGGAGCTGTTTTTT
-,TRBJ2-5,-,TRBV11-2,CASSPRTGYQETQYF,TGTGCCAGCAGCCCACGGACCGGGTACCAAGAGACCCAGTACTTC
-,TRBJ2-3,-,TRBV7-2,CASSSRDLGTDTQYF,TGTGCCAGCAGCTCCCGGGACTTGGGGACAGATACGCAGTATTTT
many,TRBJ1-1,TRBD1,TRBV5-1,CASSLAGQGNTEAFF,TGCGCCAGCAGCTTGGCGGGACAGGGGAACACTGAAGCTTTCTTT
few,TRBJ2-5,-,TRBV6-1,CAGCLGQVDQETQYF,TGTGCCGGCTGTCTAGGACAAGTCGACCAAGAGACCCAGTACTTC
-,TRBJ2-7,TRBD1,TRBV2,CASSETWTGGEGYEQYF,TGTGCCAGCAGTGAAACCTGGACAGGGGGAGAGGGCTACGAGCAGTACTTC
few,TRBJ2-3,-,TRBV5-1,CASKLGSSTDTQYF,TGCGCCAGCAAGCTTGGGTCCTCCACAGATACGCAGTATTTT
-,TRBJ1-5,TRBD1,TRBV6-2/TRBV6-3,CASSPGTGWRPQHF,TGTGCCAGCAGTCCCGGGACAGGGTGGAGGCCCCAGCATTTT
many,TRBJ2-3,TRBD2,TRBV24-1,CATSDPVAGETDTQYF,TGTGCCACCAGTGATCCAGTAGCGGGAGAAACAGATACGCAGTATTTT
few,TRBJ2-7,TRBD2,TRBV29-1,CSVLASGSRYEQYF,TGCAGCGTTCTGGCTAGCGGGAGTCGGTACGAGCAGTACTTC
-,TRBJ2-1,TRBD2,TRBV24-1,CATRTSGSDEQFF,TGTGCCACCAGGACTAGCGGGAGTGACGAGCAGTTCTTC
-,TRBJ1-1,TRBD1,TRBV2,CARDRGDTEAFF,TGTGCCAGGGACAGGGGTGACACTGAAGCTTTCTTT
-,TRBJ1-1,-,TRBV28,CASSLGPGVWAFF,TGTGCCAGCAGTTTAGGACCAGGGGTATGGGCTTTCTTT
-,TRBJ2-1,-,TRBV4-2,CASSQVAPSNEQFF,TGTGCCAGCAGCCAAGTGGCGCCGAGCAATGAGCAGTTCTTC